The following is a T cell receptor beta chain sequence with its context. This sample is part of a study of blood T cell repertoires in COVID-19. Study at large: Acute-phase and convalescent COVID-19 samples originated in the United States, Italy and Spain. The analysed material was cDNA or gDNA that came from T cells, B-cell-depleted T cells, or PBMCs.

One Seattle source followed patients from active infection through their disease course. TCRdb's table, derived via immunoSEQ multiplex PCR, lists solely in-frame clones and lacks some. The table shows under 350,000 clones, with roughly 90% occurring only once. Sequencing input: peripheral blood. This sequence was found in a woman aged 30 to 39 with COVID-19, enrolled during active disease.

This chain's CDR3 is CASSPYPRVGGYTF. CDR3 nucleotide sequence: TGTGCCAGTAGCCCCTACCCCAGGGTTGGCGGCTACACCTTC. The V call is TRBV19, the J call TRBJ1-2; the D gene is possibly TRBD1 (5 bases). The CDR3 runs to 14 residues. Germline CDR1 and CDR2: LNHDA and SQIVND (reference sequence). V was trimmed by 6 bases and J by 8 bases, leaving 19 bases between them.